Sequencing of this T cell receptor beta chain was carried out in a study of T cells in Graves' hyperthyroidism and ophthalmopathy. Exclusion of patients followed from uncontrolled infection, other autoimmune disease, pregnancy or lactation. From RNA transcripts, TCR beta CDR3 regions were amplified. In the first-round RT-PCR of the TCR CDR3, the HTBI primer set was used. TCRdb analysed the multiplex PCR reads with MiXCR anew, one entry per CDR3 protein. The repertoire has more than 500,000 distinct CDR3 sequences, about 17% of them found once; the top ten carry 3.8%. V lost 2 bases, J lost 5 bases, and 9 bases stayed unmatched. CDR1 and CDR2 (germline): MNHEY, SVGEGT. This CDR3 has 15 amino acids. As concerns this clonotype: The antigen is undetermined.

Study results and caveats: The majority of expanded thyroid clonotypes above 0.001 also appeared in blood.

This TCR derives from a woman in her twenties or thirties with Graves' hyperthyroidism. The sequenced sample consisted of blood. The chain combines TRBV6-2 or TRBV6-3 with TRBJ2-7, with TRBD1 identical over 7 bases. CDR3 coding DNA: TGTGCCAGCAGTTACGAACGCCGGACAGGAAACGAGCAGTACTTC. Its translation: CASSYERRTGNEQYF.